These 14 T cell receptor beta chains came from one sample sequenced in a study of OX40 agonist ivuxolimab in advanced cancers. Libraries were prepared by immunoSEQ multiplex PCR; TCRdb keeps only in-frame clonotypes and omits some of them. The table has 31,000 or so clones, 80% to 95% seen once. Sequenced here: CD4+ or CD8+ T cells sorted from blood, sampled in a trial of the OX40 agonist ivuxolimab. These receptors were collected from an adult with an advanced solid tumor such as melanoma, head and neck, liver or kidney cancer.

The chain links TRBV28 to TRBJ2-2; tentatively, D is TRBD2 (6 bases). This CDR3 spans 15 amino acids. CDR1 and CDR2 from the germline V gene are MDHEN and SYDVKM. Trimming took 2 bases from V and 3 from J, leaving 10 bases between them. CDR3 protein: CASSLIREDTGELFF. CDR3 sequence (DNA): TGTGCCAGCAGTTTAATCAGGGAGGACACCGGGGAGCTGTTTTTT.

J is TRBJ2-7 and V is TRBV5-1; 7 bases are shared with TRBD1. CDR3 length equals 16 residues. Trimming at V came to 2 bases and at J to 2 bases, leaving 10 bases not matched to a gene. The germline V gene has CDR1 SGHRS and CDR2 YFSETQ. Here the CDR3 DNA reads TGCGCCAGCAGCTTCCCCGGGACAGATACGACCTACGAGCAGTACTTC. It specifies CASSFPGTDTTYEQYF.

The chain has TRBV27 and TRBJ2-2; 8 nucleotides align to TRBD1. Per the germline V gene, CDR1 is MNHEY and CDR2 is SMNVEV (reference sequence). The CDR3 totals 13 residues. The J segment lost 5 bases and the V segment lost 6 bases, leaving 2 bases of the junction unmatched. In DNA form, the CDR3 reads TGTGCCAGCAGCTGGACAGGGACCGGGGAGCTGTTTTTT. Protein sequence: CASSWTGTGELFF.

The gene calls are TRBV9 and TRBJ2-5, with 12 bases identical to TRBD1. Losses at the gene ends were 5 bases for V and 5 bases for J; bases not matched to a gene: 7. Germline CDR1 is SGDLS and CDR2 is YYNGEE. This CDR3 is 15 amino acids long. CDR3 in amino acids: CASRSGDRGPETQYF. The CDR3 bases are TGTGCCAGCAGGTCGGGGGACAGGGGGCCGGAGACCCAGTACTTC. The whole variable domain, filled in from reference TRBV9 and TRBJ2-5, reads DSGVTQTPKHLITATGQRVTLRCSPRSGDLSVYWYQQSLDQGLQFLIQYYNGEERAKGNILERFSAQQFPDLHSELNLSSLELGDSALYFCASRSGDRGPETQYFGPGTRLLVL.

The J gene is TRBJ2-7, the V gene TRBV27, with a weak D call TRBD1 (5 bases). CDR1 and CDR2 from the germline V gene are MNHEY and SMNVEV (reference sequence). This CDR3 has 13 amino acids. The V gene lost 7 bases and the J gene lost 2 bases, with 12 bases spanning the gap. As DNA, the CDR3 is TGTGCCAGCACGGAAAGGGGCACCTACGAGCAGTACGTC. It codes for CASTERGTYEQYV.

The chain carries TRBV2 and TRBJ2-7; 11 bases agree with TRBD1. Germline loops: CDR1 SNHLY, CDR2 FYNNEI. The V gene end was trimmed by 7 bases and the J gene end by 2 bases; junction bases not matched to a gene: 16. This CDR3 has 18 residues. The CDR3, as DNA: TGTGCCAGCATCACATCCCCCGGGACAGGGGGAAATCCCTACGAGCAGTACTTC. It specifies CASITSPGTGGNPYEQYF.

This clone was counted only a few times. The chain couples TRBV6-1 to TRBJ1-2, with D unresolved. Germline CDR1 reads MNHNS; CDR2 reads SASEGT. The ends were cut back, 3 bases at V and 2 bases at J, with 16 bases in the middle. The CDR3 runs 16 residues. CDR3 bases: TGTGCCAGCAGTGACGCGGTTGACCGACCAAACTATGGCTACACCTTC. Translating gives CASSDAVDRPNYGYTF.

The chain carries TRBV4-1 and TRBJ1-5; the D gene is possibly TRBD1 (6 bases). The CDR3 spans 15 residues. CDR1 is MGHRA and CDR2 is YSYEKL in the germline V gene. Trimming left V 1 base short and J 4 bases short, with 11 bases between. CDR3 sequence (DNA): TGCGCCAGCAGCCAAGCACAGGGTGGGAATCAGCCCCAGCATTTT. The encoded protein is CASSQAQGGNQPQHF.

This chain connects TRBV6-5 to TRBJ1-5, with unresolved D. This CDR3 has 15 amino acids. Germline assignment: CDR1 MNHEY and CDR2 SVGAGI. V was shortened by 4 bases and J by 6 bases, with 16 bases between the two germline ends. CDR3 protein: CASSSPASGGQPQHF. CDR3 bases: TGTGCCAGCAGTTCCCCGGCTTCAGGCGGTCAGCCCCAGCATTTT.

This clone was counted only a few times. The rearrangement uses TRBV14 and TRBJ2-1, with D tentatively TRBD1 (6 bases). Trimming shortened V by 0 bases and J by 3 bases, and 9 bases separated the two germline ends. CDR1 SGHDN and CDR2 FVKESK come from the germline V gene. The CDR3 extends over 15 amino acids. This CDR3 reads CASSQEQGYYNEQFF. The DNA for the CDR3 is TGTGCCAGCAGCCAAGAACAGGGATACTACAATGAGCAGTTCTTC.

This chain joins TRBV7-6 and TRBJ2-2, with TRBD2 matching 12 bases. V lost 6 bases to trimming and J lost 4 bases; unmatched junction nucleotides: 6. There are 16 residues in the CDR3. Germline V gene lookup returns CDR1 SGHVS and CDR2 FNYEAQ. The CDR3 coding sequence is TGTGCCAGCAGTCGTCTAGCGGGAGGGGCCACCGGGGAGCTGTTTTTT. Translated: CASSRLAGGATGELFF.

The V gene is TRBV7-8, the J gene TRBJ1-2, with no clear D. The CDR3 extends over 15 amino acids. Trimming shortened V by 1 base and J by 4 bases, and 13 bases separated the two germline ends. Germline CDR1 and CDR2: SGHVS and FQNEAQ. The CDR3 protein is CASSLGGSAAYGYTF. The CDR3 region has the DNA TGTGCCAGCAGCTTAGGAGGGTCGGCGGCCTATGGCTACACCTTC.

This chain's CDR3 is CASSETGLDTQYF. CDR3 nucleotides: TGTGCCAGCAGTGAAACAGGGCTTGATACGCAGTATTTT. V and J are TRBV6-1 and TRBJ2-3; D is perhaps TRBD1 (6 bases). With 2 bases removed from V and 6 bases from J, the gap between germline ends came to 9 bases. The CDR3 runs to 13 residues. The germline CDR1 and CDR2 sequences are MNHNS and SASEGT.

The chain is built from TRBV13 and TRBJ1-1; possible D gene TRBD1, 6 bases. Germline V gene lookup returns CDR1 PRHDT and CDR2 FYEKMQ (reference sequence). Trimming cost V 1 base and J 3 bases, with 18 bases left between them. The CDR3 consists of 17 residues. The CDR3 sequence: CASSLDPPRGRDTEAFF. CDR3 DNA sequence: TGTGCCAGCAGCTTAGACCCCCCCAGGGGCCGCGACACTGAAGCTTTCTTT.